This TCR beta chain derives from a study of CXCR3-negative and CXCR3-positive naive CD8 T cells. UMI labels and 5' RACE were used to prepare the TRB cDNA libraries. TCRdb reprocessed the 5' RACE reads, keeping one entry per CDR3 protein, no DNA. The sample includes about 43,000 distinct CDR3 sequences. The CDR3 has 16 residues. Germline V gives CDR1 MDHEN, CDR2 SYDVKM. The chain combines TRBV28 with TRBJ2-3; TCRdb's D gene call, TRBD1, goes unchecked for lack of DNA. Sample: memory CD8+ T cells from blood. This TCR was recovered from a human donor in good health. Some clones in this sample may be carry-over from other donors' samples. The chain's CDR3 is CASRSPGQGVPDTQYF.